Shown below are 21 T cell receptor beta chains from a single sample sequenced in a study of beta chain features in type 1 diabetes (dated by TCRdb to the late 2010s). Libraries were made using the immunoSEQ multiplex PCR assay. All of the isolated RNA was reverse transcribed with the High Capacity cDNA Reverse Transcription Kit, so expressed TCRB transcripts were sequenced. Here the immuneACCESS table is served through TCRdb, limited to in-frame sequences with V and J called. Missing clones are a known gap in these copies; in checked studies unresolved V genes cover under half, and the rest lacks a known reason. The sample table records approximately 100,000 clones; almost 40% of these occur just once. Of the sample, approximately 0.065% is held by the ten largest clones. Sequencing input: stem cell memory CD4+ T cells from blood. The cell subset or site label, read with the paper, signifies: stem cell-like memory CD4+ T cells. These receptors were taken from a young woman in good health.

The chain recombines TRBV18 with TRBJ2-7; D possibly corresponds to TRBD1 (5 bases). Trimming left V 1 base short and J 5 bases short, with 12 bases between. The CDR3 length is 14 residues. In germline, CDR1 is KGHSH, CDR2 LQKENI. CDR3 DNA: TGTGCCAGCTCACCACAGGGGCAGAGCCACGAGCAGTACTTC. This encodes CASSPQGQSHEQYF.

This clone has a handful of counts. The V gene is TRBV6-6, the J gene TRBJ1-4; 12 bases map to TRBD1. The trim removed 5 bases at V and 8 bases at J, leaving 6 bases unmatched. CDR1 and CDR2 from the germline V gene are MNHNY and SVGAGI (reference sequence). The CDR3 extends over 15 amino acids. The CDR3 spells CASSRGTGGEEKLFF. The CDR3, as DNA: TGTGCCAGCAGTAGAGGGACAGGGGGCGAGGAAAAACTGTTTTTT.

This clone occurred a few times. J is TRBJ1-2 and V is TRBV18; 12 bases line up with TRBD1. The CDR3 loop spans 14 amino acids. Per germline, CDR1 KGHSH and CDR2 LQKENI. V trimming: 6 bases; J trimming: 6 bases; junction bases outside the gene matches: 5. The CDR3 here is CASSPGTGGNGYTF. CDR3 DNA sequence: TGTGCCAGCTCTCCCGGGACAGGGGGCAATGGCTACACCTTC.

The genes are TRBV7-9 and TRBJ2-5, with 9 bases fitting TRBD1. Germline lookup yields CDR1 SEHNR and CDR2 FQNEAQ (reference sequence). CDR3 size: 15 residues. V lost 6 bases, J lost 2 bases, and 7 bases stayed unmatched. In nucleotides, the CDR3 is TGTGCCAGCAGACCAGGGACAGGGCTACAAGAGACCCAGTACTTC. Protein: CASRPGTGLQETQYF.

This rearrangement joins TRBV28 to TRBJ1-5, with D possibly matching TRBD1 (5 bases). From germline, CDR1 is MDHEN and CDR2 SYDVKM. The CDR3 totals 15 residues. V lost 2 bases and J lost 5, with 13 bases in between. The CDR3 protein is CASSLGQGLDQPQHF. CDR3 bases: TGTGCCAGCAGTTTAGGGCAGGGTCTGGATCAGCCCCAGCATTTT. The variable domain in full, completed from reference TRBV28 and TRBJ1-5, reads DVKVTQSSRYLVKRTGEKVFLECVQDMDHENMFWYRQDPGLGLRLIYFSYDVKMKEKGDIPEGYSVSREKKERFSLILESASTNQTSMYLCASSLGQGLDQPQHFGDGTRLSIL.

This clone was found a few times. The chain employs TRBV7-9 and TRBJ2-3; no reliable D call. V lost 6 bases, J lost 1 base, and 11 bases lay in between. This CDR3 region has 14 residues. Germline assignment: CDR1 SEHNR and CDR2 FQNEAQ (reference sequence). CDR3 sequence reads: CASRERLGTDTQYF. The CDR3 coding sequence is TGTGCCAGCAGGGAGCGTCTGGGCACAGATACGCAGTATTTT.

The chain has TRBV6-6 and TRBJ2-7, with 9 bases fitting TRBD1. V was clipped by 5 bases and J by 3 bases; unmatched bases: 8. This CDR3 contains 15 residues. CDR1 and CDR2 (germline): MNHNY, SVGAGI (reference sequence). In DNA form, the CDR3 reads TGTGCCAGCAGTCAACCGGGACAGGGAGTCTACGAGCAGTACTTC. It yields the protein CASSQPGQGVYEQYF.

The V gene is TRBV9, the J gene TRBJ2-2; D perhaps matches TRBD1 (5 bases). The V gene's germline CDR1 is SGDLS and CDR2 YYNGEE. The CDR3 spans 13 residues. Trimming shortened V by 3 bases and J by 5 bases, and 8 bases separated the two germline ends. CDR3 in DNA: TGTGCCAGCAGCGCAAGGGGAACCGGGGAGCTGTTTTTT. Translating gives CASSARGTGELFF.

V is TRBV28 and J is TRBJ2-4; TRBD2 is a possible D gene (6 bases). From germline, CDR1 is MDHEN and CDR2 SYDVKM. This CDR3 spans 17 amino acids. Trimming took 3 bases from V and 8 from J, leaving 23 bases between them. In DNA form, the CDR3 reads TGTGCCAGCAGTTTGGGGCTAGCGACGGGATGGGTGGACATTCAGTACTTC. Translated: CASSLGLATGWVDIQYF.

This chain joins TRBV5-4 and TRBJ2-3; TRBD2 matches 14 bases. J gave up 2 bases and V 6 bases, and 2 bases lay outside the gene matches. The CDR3 length is 15 residues. CDR1 is SGHNT, CDR2 YYREEE, per germline (reference sequence). Written as DNA, the CDR3 is TGTGCCAGCAAGACTAGCGGGAGGGCCACAGATACGCAGTATTTT. It specifies CASKTSGRATDTQYF.

The J gene is TRBJ2-1, the V gene TRBV19; 10 bases map to TRBD2. V dropped 6 bases and J dropped 7; count of bases not matched to a gene: 9. CDR3 size: 15 residues. CDR1 is LNHDA and CDR2 is SQIVND in the germline V gene (reference sequence). The chain's CDR3 is CASSGPGLARNEQFF. The CDR3, as DNA: TGTGCCAGTAGCGGCCCGGGACTAGCGAGGAATGAGCAGTTCTTC.

In its sample, this clone was seen a few times. The chain recombines TRBV19 with TRBJ2-1, with 8 bases that match TRBD2. Germline V lookup: CDR1 LNHDA, CDR2 SQIVND (reference sequence). The CDR3 covers 13 residues. The trim removed 10 bases at V and 12 bases at J, leaving 14 bases unmatched. The CDR3 loop is CATRRTSPNGQFF. CDR3 bases: TGTGCCACCCGACGGACTAGCCCAAACGGGCAGTTCTTC.

The chain joins TRBV7-9 to TRBJ2-7; 12 bases line up with TRBD2. Germline assignment: CDR1 SEHNR and CDR2 FQNEAQ (reference sequence). The length of the CDR3 is 15 residues. Trimming at V came to 1 base and at J to 6 bases, leaving 4 bases not matched to a gene. The CDR3 here is CASSLGLAGAGEQYF. The CDR3 DNA reads as TGTGCCAGCAGCTTAGGACTAGCGGGAGCCGGCGAGCAGTACTTC.

This chain joins TRBV7-2 and TRBJ2-7; tentative D call: TRBD2 (7 bases). CDR1 is SGHTA and CDR2 is FQGNSA in the germline V gene. The CDR3 contains 14 residues. Trimming removed 5 bases at V and 3 bases at J, with 14 bases between. CDR3: CASSRTAGFYEQYF. CDR3 nucleotide sequence: TGTGCCAGCAGCCGGACAGCGGGGTTCTACGAGCAGTACTTC. The whole variable domain, filled in from reference TRBV7-2 and TRBJ2-7, reads GAGVSQSPSNKVTEKGKDVELRCDPISGHTALYWYRQSLGQGLEFLIYFQGNSAPDKSGLPSDRFSAERTGGSVSTLTIQRTQQEDSAVYLCASSRTAGFYEQYFGPGTRLTVT.

J is TRBJ1-3 and V is TRBV4-3; the match to TRBD1 covers 8 bases. This CDR3 contains 17 residues. Per germline, CDR1 LGHNA and CDR2 YSLEER. With V trimmed by 4 bases and J by 2 bases, 10 bases remained unmatched. The CDR3 DNA reads as TGCGCCAGCAGCCGCAACACCCCGGGACAGGCTGGAAACACCATATATTTT. It codes for CASSRNTPGQAGNTIYF.

This clone has more than one count but fewer than ten. J is TRBJ1-5 and V is TRBV28, with 9 bases fitting TRBD1. The CDR3 runs to 13 residues. Looked up from germline, CDR1 is MDHEN and CDR2 is SYDVKM. The ends lost 10 bases at V and 6 bases at J; junction bases unmatched: 7. The CDR3 DNA is TGTGCCACACTGGACAGGGGAGGTCAGCCCCAGCATTTT. Its protein product is CATLDRGGQPQHF.

The rearrangement uses TRBV30 and TRBJ2-5; D possibly corresponds to TRBD1 (6 bases). The better agreement between TRBJ2-7 and the DNA end casts doubt on the J call. Germline V gene sequence: CDR1 GTSNPN, CDR2 SVGIG (reference sequence). The CDR3 covers 15 residues. CDR3 region: CACENPAGVTYEQYF. DNA of the CDR3: TGTGCCTGTGAAAACCCGGCAGGGGTGACCTACGAGCAGTACTTC.

This clone was picked up a small number of times. This chain connects TRBV5-6 to TRBJ1-2; D ambiguous. CDR3 length: 12 residues. Germline V gene lookup returns CDR1 SGHDT and CDR2 YYEEEE. Trimming took 1 base from V and 1 from J, leaving 2 bases between them. The CDR3 reads CASSLYNYGYTF. The CDR3 DNA reads TGTGCCAGCAGCTTGTATAACTATGGCTACACCTTC.

The V call is TRBV7-8, the J call TRBJ1-2, with D perhaps TRBD1 (5 bases). V lost 5 bases and J 4 bases, leaving 11 bases between the germline ends. Germline V gene data show CDR1 as SGHVS and CDR2 as FQNEAQ. The CDR3 consists of 13 residues. The DNA of the CDR3 is TGTGCCAGCAGCCCGGGACTTATCTATGGCTACACCTTC. It encodes CASSPGLIYGYTF.

V gene TRBV7-8 combines with J gene TRBJ2-1; 12 positions match TRBD2. J lost 8 bases, V lost 5 bases, and 7 bases had no gene match. Germline CDR1 SGHVS, CDR2 FQNEAQ. This CDR3 is 15 amino acids long. The CDR3 nucleotides read TGTGCCAGCAGCGCCCGACTAGCGGGAGTTTATGAGCAGTTCTTC. Its translation: CASSARLAGVYEQFF.

The chain carries TRBV28 and TRBJ2-7, with TRBD2 matching over 12 bases. After removal of 5 bases from V and 3 bases from J, the junction contained 5 bases not matched to a gene. There are 15 residues in the CDR3. CDR1 is MDHEN and CDR2 is SYDVKM in the germline V gene. CDR3 protein: CASSLTSGRFYEQYF. The CDR3 coding sequence is TGTGCCAGCAGTCTGACTAGCGGGAGATTCTACGAGCAGTACTTC.